This TCR beta chain was captured in a study of T cells expressing NK-cell markers. Overall study findings and caveats: These clonotypes additionally ranked first within the CD3+CD56-NKG2C+ fraction of four donors. Among CD8+ T cells from 5 to 7 donors, dominant NKG2C+ clonotypes accounted for about 1.0-7.0%. Questions lingered over whether expanded NKG2C+ T cell clones were HCMV-specific.

The CDR3 loop spans 14 amino acids. Germline V gene lookup returns CDR1 MNHEY and CDR2 SVGEGT. No DNA is given; TCRdb re-called the 5' RACE reads and lists each CDR3 protein once. The sample includes roughly 450,000 distinct CDR3 sequences. Of note for this clonotype: Its cognate antigen is unknown.

The clonotype comes from a woman aged 45 to 65 in good health. This rearrangement joins TRBV6-2 or TRBV6-3 to TRBJ1-2. The sample consisted of blood T cells: a sorted CD56 or NKG2C T cell subset, CD4+ or CD8+ T cells, or bulk PBMC T cells (not recorded which). The CDR3 loop reads CASSYSAEPYGYTF.